Presented here are 3 T cell receptor beta chains from one specimen sequenced in a study of OX40 agonist ivuxolimab in advanced cancers. The data were produced by immunoSEQ multiplex PCR, yet TCRdb's version contains in-frame clones alone and is incomplete. Of around 51,000 clones in the sample, around 77% are singletons; the top ten hold around 2%. The sample here was CD4+ or CD8+ T cells sorted from blood, taken in a trial of the OX40 agonist ivuxolimab. Receptors originate from an adult with an advanced solid tumor such as melanoma, head and neck, liver or kidney cancer.

The chain couples TRBV6-5 to TRBJ2-7; maybe TRBD2 (5 bases). This CDR3 has 13 residues. V lost 5 bases and J 7 bases, leaving 15 bases between the germline ends. Germline V gene lookup returns CDR1 MNHEY and CDR2 SVGAGI. In DNA, the CDR3 is TGTGCCAGCAGTGAATACCGCGGCGGGGAGCAGTACTTC. Its protein product is CASSEYRGGEQYF.

This clone showed up just once. The chain couples TRBV10-3 to TRBJ1-4, with a weak D call TRBD1 (5 bases). In germline, CDR1 is ENHRY, CDR2 SYGVKD. Trimming stripped 2 bases from V and 7 bases from J, with 17 bases between. This CDR3 contains 16 residues. CDR3: CAISEILIRAGEKLFF. CDR3 DNA sequence: TGTGCCATCAGTGAGATCTTAATCAGGGCGGGTGAAAAACTGTTTTTT.

The chain couples TRBV2 to TRBJ2-1, with D possibly TRBD2 on 6 matching bases. The CDR3 sequence is 11 residues long. Per germline, CDR1 SNHLY and CDR2 FYNNEI. Deletions cut 5 bases from V and 10 bases from J, with 9 bases between. CDR3 protein: CASSPLAEQFF. CDR3 nucleotide sequence: TGTGCCAGCAGTCCCCTAGCGGAGCAGTTCTTC.